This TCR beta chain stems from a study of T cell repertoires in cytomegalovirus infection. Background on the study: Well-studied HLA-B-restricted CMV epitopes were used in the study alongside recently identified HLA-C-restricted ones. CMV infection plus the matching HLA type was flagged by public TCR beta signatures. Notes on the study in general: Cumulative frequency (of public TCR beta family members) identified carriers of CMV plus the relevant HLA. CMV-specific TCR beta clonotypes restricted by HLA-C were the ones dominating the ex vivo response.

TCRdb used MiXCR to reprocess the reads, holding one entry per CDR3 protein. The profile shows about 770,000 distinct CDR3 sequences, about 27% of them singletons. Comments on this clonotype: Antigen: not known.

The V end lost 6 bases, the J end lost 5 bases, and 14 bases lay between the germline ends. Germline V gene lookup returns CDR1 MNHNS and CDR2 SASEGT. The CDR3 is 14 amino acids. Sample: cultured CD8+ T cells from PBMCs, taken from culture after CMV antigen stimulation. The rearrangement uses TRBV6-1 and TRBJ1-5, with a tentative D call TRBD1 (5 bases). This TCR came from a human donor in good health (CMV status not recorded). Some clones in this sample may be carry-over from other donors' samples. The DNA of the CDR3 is TGTGCCAGCAGCGCGAGGAGGGGATATCAGCCCCAGCATTTT. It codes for CASSARRGYQPQHF.